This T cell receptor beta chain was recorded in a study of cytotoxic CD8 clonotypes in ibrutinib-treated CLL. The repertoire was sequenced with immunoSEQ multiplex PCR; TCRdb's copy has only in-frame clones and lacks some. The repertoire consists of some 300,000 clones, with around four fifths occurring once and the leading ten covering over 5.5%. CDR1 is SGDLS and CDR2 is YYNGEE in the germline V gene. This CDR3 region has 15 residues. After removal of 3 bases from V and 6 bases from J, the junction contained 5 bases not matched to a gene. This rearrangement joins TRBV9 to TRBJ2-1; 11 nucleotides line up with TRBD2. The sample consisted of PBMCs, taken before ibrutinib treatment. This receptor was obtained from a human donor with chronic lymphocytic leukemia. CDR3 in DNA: TGTGCCAGCAGCGGGCTAGCGGGAGGTGTCAATGAGCAGTTCTTC. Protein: CASSGLAGGVNEQFF.